The sequence of this TCR beta chain was determined in a study of T-cell reconstitution after alpha-beta-depleted transplantation in children. General observations from the study: Some patients' high day-60 TCRbeta diversity was traced to surviving recipient T cells and thymic progenitors. As was reported, about two months after transplant, alpha-beta T cells came from several hundred expanded graft clones. Diversity and T-cell counts at one year after transplant derived mostly from new T cells.

This sample's TCRbeta library carried unique molecular identifier barcodes. TCRdb reprocessed the PCR reads with MiXCR, giving one entry per CDR3 protein. The sample holds approximately 500,000 distinct CDR3 sequences; over 9.5% are singletons and the top ten take approximately 2%. The CDR3 consists of 15 residues. Unmatched junction bases numbered 3, after V lost 3 bases and J lost 1 base. The germline gives CDR1 SGHRS, CDR2 YFSETQ. This clonotype was seen at least ten times. No antigen is known for it. The sample consisted of PBMCs, taken before TCRalphabeta/CD19-depleted stem cell transplant. This chain joins TRBV5-1 and TRBJ1-1, with 10 bases that match TRBD1. The sequence derives from a child younger than 10 with inherited bone marrow failure, due to receive a stem cell transplant. The CDR3 DNA is TGCGCCAGCAGCTCGGACAGGGGGGCGAACACTGAAGCTTTCTTT. Protein product: CASSSDRGANTEAFF. The complete variable domain, with remaining parts taken from reference TRBV5-1 and TRBJ1-1, reads KAGVTQTPRYLIKTRGQQVTLSCSPISGHRSVSWYQQTPGQGLQFLFEYFSETQRNKGNFPGRFSGRQFSNSRSEMNVSTLELGDSALYLCASSSDRGANTEAFFGQGTRLTVV.